The present TCR beta chain was sequenced within a study of cytomegalovirus exposure and HLA in healthy donors (TCRdb year 2017). As for the study more broadly: An earlier analysis of 587 of the donors reported about 260 Gb of sequence data and 117 million unique TCR beta sequences obtained from 180 million or so T cells. An early release covering over 500 HLA-typed donors comprised approximately 300 gigabases of sequencing data and roughly 85 million unique TCR sequences. Among the 398 genotyped donors, approximately 77% belonged to the genetic ancestry cluster associated with self-reported Caucasian donors. The study aimed to test whether signatures of past pathogen exposure could be identified by cataloging public T cell receptors. The study used immunosequencing to profile the T cell repertoires of approximately 690 subjects and linked those repertoires to cytomegalovirus serostatus. In addition to the first cohort of several hundred subjects, a separate validation cohort of around 110 different subjects was used. High-throughput TCR immunosequencing, statistical association of individual TCRs with disease status, and machine learning were combined to predict cytomegalovirus infection status. In a later analysis, previously published TCR beta repertoires from 666 donors were re-analyzed and high-resolution HLA genotyping was added so that TCR occurrence patterns could be studied. Rather than using new phenotypic data, the later analysis identified candidate immune exposures from TCR beta sequences and from how often those sequences occurred across donors. In an earlier analysis of around 540 of the donors, high-throughput TCR beta sequencing was used to judge whether each TCR beta V gene segment behaved as functional or pseudogenic. Donor age, sex, ethnicity and CMV serostatus were compiled together with the repertoire data. Genome-wide SNP genotypes for about three fifths of the roughly 670 donors were used in a later genetic analysis, which treated that subset as a discovery cohort. Every discovery cohort repertoire had been produced on one sequencing platform. Both class I and class II loci were covered by HLA typing, at four-digit resolution. The number of donors typed differed by locus, with about 629-630 for A, B, C, DRB1 and DQB1, roughly 520 for DQA1, about 610 for DPA1, and over 400 for DPB1. Roughly 5 DR-DQ haplotypes were handled as single units for association and clustering because linkage in the cohort was strong. Among about 360 genotyped donors of the cohort, an average of about 240,000 unique TCR beta nucleotide sequences were sequenced per donor, roughly 20% of them non-productive. Here is what the overall study found, with its caveats: In this cohort, only TCR beta chains were sequenced, and detectable features were limited by the absence of alpha or paired-chain data. Because HLA typing was unavailable for some donors at each locus, only the typed subset was used in association tests. Several of the top co-occurrence clusters appeared to be linked to parvovirus B19, influenza, CMV and Epstein-Barr virus, according to a later analysis. V-gene and J-gene trimming of TCR beta chains was associated with a missense DCLRE1C variant in a later genetic analysis, and the association was replicated in an independent cohort. Because counts were too low, some 17 rarely observed V segments, including chromosome 9 orphons, were left out of the earlier analysis of a few hundred of the donors. The study listed 164 TCR beta chains as associated with cytomegalovirus. Strong co-occurrence of HLA alleles, especially DR and DQ, made assigning TCR associations to individual alleles difficult. Some IMGT-functional V segments, including TRBV6-2 and TRBV6-3, could not be told apart with the 87-base-pair reads, so those segments were excluded. For the cohort, immune exposure information was limited to CMV serostatus. The authors suggested that the approach could potentially be generalized to other disease states and immunological phenotypes. Compared with equally common non-associated chains, HLA-associated TCR beta chains in a later analysis were more clonally expanded and had lower generation probabilities. Most CMV-associated TCR beta chains appeared to be HLA-restricted in a later analysis, and the HLA associations seemed to be driven largely by CMV exposure. A later analysis found that TCR association rates varied across HLA loci, with DRB1 alleles showing the most associated TCRs and HLA-C alleles the fewest. Cytomegalovirus status was reported to be diagnosed by the classifier with high specificity and sensitivity in both the original and validation cohorts. An earlier analysis of several hundred of the donors showed that most TCR beta V segments appeared in productive rearrangements either about 87% or about 30% of the time, which broadly matched IMGT annotations. The presence/absence analyses assumed that sequencing depth was roughly uniform across donors, and that assumption may not be true. Correlated functional status among segregating V segments might reflect linkage disequilibrium, but an unknown experimental factor could not be ruled out. A later genetic analysis reported fewer N-insertions in productive TCRs among donors in an Asian-associated ancestry cluster than the approximately 700-donor mean. In vitro tests confirmed that three of the cytomegalovirus-associated TCR beta chains recognize cytomegalovirus antigens. A further reported finding was that TCR beta sequences accurately predicted the HLA-A and HLA-B alleles for most subjects in the first cohort. Most TCR sequences were observed very rarely across donors, whereas some public TCRs were present in many individuals. A cluster of highly shared sequence variants was judged likely to be a technical artifact of the sequencing pipeline. Specific HLA alleles were associated with roughly 16,000 TCR beta sequences at a false discovery rate of 0.05 in a later analysis.

CDR1 and CDR2, looked up from the germline V gene, are MDHEN and SYDVKM. V is cut by 1 base and J by 9 bases, and the space between the germline ends is 7 bases. From the cysteine up to the phenylalanine, the CDR3 has a length of 13 residues. The only DNA kept is the CDR3, 39 bases in frame from the first base. To note about this clone: What this receptor recognizes is not known. No base quality values were provided; no much bigger clone lies one nucleotide off.

Libraries were constructed by the immunoSEQ multiplex PCR assay. A mixture of 60 forward primers for TCR Vbeta segments and 13 reverse primers for TCR Jbeta segments was used in the multiplex PCR. Amplification of the CDR3 region of rearranged TCR beta genes was performed with a multiplex PCR assay on genomic DNA. Amplified TCR beta libraries were sequenced as 87-base-pair reads on the Illumina HiSeq System. Under the source paper's analysis protocol: A later analysis tallied around 80 million unique TCR beta chains across the approximately 670 repertoires, and approximately 11 million of those chains were shared by two or more donors. A nearest-neighbor algorithm error-corrected the raw reads and collapsed the reads into unique sequences, merging closely related sequences to remove PCR and sequencing errors. CDR3 sequences were aligned to IMGT reference sequences to assign V, D and J gene segments. Each retained sequence needed at least a six-nucleotide match to both a V gene segment and a J gene segment. Rearrangements were called productive when the CDR3 lacked stop codons and stayed in frame with V and J; all others were non-productive. CDR3 was defined by IMGT convention, running from the second conserved V-encoded cysteine to the conserved J-encoded phenylalanine. The earlier analysis of about 610 of the donors excluded any sequence lacking an unambiguous match to a single V gene segment. An earlier analysis of approximately 590 of the donors classified V segments as functional when productive rearrangements were above 56.7% and as segregating when the standard deviation between donors was above 5%. A statistical classification framework was developed to diagnose cytomegalovirus status using the catalog of TCR beta chain sequences. A later analysis assigned V and J genes by comparing TCR nucleotide sequences with IMGT/GENE-DB human TR gene sequences. A later analysis assigned CDR3 sequences and most-parsimonious VDJ recombination scenarios with the TCRdist pipeline. In a later analysis, each TCR beta chain was defined by its CDR3 amino acid sequence together with its V-gene family, and reads lacking a unique V-gene family were excluded. As a way to deal with suspected cross-contamination and a sequencing artifact, a later analysis dropped more than 500 nucleotide sequences that were highly shared and had low generation probability. For each public chain, a later analysis derived a clonal expansion index from normalized ranks of inferred template counts within each repertoire. In a later analysis, generation probabilities were computed using a VDJ recombination model fitted to out-of-frame rearrangements, and the results were checked against IGoR. Hypergeometric tests were used in a later analysis to score TCR-TCR, TCR-HLA and TCR-CMV co-occurrence, with a repertoire-size bias correction applied to the TCR pairs. In a later analysis, false discovery rates were estimated by permuting HLA or CMV assignments 20 times. In a later analysis, co-occurring TCRs were grouped using DBSCAN, with TCRdist sequence similarity added in when clustering inside HLA-allele-positive subsets. Repertoires with fewer than 30,000 or more than 120,000 public chains, plus five repertoires with anomalous nucleotide sharing, were excluded from co-occurrence clustering. What TCRdb holds here is the immuneACCESS table cut down to in-frame rearrangements. Part of the clones is not present; checked against another copy, under half of the missing clones reflect an unresolved V gene, and the others are unexplained. The V and J calls and clone size come from that table; D and trimming were worked out from the DNA. The table for this sample lists approximately 110,000 clones; 74% of them were counted only once. About 4% of the sample belongs to the ten largest clones.

In total, roughly 670 healthy bone marrow donors made up the cohort. Cohort members were all nominally healthy when sampled, although unrecorded immune exposures were likely present. The donor tested CMV seropositive, placing the donor among the approximately 310 seropositive members of the cohort. A peripheral blood sample was provided by each donor, and peripheral blood mononuclear cells were used for TCR beta sequencing. Genomic DNA extraction from the blood cell samples was performed with the Qiagen DNeasy Blood Extraction Kit. The chain couples TRBV28 to TRBJ1-6, with the D gene not clear enough to name. The receptor's source is a woman in her fifties or sixties in good health and CMV-seropositive. The source material was PBMCs. The CDR3 is CASSLSNRSPLHF. The DNA sequence is as follows: TGTGCCAGCAGTTTATCTAACCGTTCACCCCTCCACTTT.